This T cell receptor beta chain was captured in a study of monozygotic twins with inflammatory bowel disease. About this clonotype itself: Its target is not known.

Whole-study results and caveats: On the inverse Simpson index, IBD patients scored lower for TCRbeta diversity than healthy co-twins. No distinction between different T cell subtypes was possible.

After re-calling the 5' RACE reads, TCRdb lists one entry per CDR3 protein, DNA absent. The sample's table shows around 370,000 distinct CDR3 sequences. Donors gave 2 to 3 ml of blood apiece. Looked up from germline, CDR1 is SGHDN and CDR2 is FVKESK. There are 15 residues in the CDR3. The clonotype originates from a human donor with ulcerative colitis or Crohn's disease, or a healthy co-twin of an affected twin (not recorded which). Specimen: blood. The V call is TRBV14, the J call TRBJ2-5. The CDR3 sequence is CASSQLNGPQETQYF.